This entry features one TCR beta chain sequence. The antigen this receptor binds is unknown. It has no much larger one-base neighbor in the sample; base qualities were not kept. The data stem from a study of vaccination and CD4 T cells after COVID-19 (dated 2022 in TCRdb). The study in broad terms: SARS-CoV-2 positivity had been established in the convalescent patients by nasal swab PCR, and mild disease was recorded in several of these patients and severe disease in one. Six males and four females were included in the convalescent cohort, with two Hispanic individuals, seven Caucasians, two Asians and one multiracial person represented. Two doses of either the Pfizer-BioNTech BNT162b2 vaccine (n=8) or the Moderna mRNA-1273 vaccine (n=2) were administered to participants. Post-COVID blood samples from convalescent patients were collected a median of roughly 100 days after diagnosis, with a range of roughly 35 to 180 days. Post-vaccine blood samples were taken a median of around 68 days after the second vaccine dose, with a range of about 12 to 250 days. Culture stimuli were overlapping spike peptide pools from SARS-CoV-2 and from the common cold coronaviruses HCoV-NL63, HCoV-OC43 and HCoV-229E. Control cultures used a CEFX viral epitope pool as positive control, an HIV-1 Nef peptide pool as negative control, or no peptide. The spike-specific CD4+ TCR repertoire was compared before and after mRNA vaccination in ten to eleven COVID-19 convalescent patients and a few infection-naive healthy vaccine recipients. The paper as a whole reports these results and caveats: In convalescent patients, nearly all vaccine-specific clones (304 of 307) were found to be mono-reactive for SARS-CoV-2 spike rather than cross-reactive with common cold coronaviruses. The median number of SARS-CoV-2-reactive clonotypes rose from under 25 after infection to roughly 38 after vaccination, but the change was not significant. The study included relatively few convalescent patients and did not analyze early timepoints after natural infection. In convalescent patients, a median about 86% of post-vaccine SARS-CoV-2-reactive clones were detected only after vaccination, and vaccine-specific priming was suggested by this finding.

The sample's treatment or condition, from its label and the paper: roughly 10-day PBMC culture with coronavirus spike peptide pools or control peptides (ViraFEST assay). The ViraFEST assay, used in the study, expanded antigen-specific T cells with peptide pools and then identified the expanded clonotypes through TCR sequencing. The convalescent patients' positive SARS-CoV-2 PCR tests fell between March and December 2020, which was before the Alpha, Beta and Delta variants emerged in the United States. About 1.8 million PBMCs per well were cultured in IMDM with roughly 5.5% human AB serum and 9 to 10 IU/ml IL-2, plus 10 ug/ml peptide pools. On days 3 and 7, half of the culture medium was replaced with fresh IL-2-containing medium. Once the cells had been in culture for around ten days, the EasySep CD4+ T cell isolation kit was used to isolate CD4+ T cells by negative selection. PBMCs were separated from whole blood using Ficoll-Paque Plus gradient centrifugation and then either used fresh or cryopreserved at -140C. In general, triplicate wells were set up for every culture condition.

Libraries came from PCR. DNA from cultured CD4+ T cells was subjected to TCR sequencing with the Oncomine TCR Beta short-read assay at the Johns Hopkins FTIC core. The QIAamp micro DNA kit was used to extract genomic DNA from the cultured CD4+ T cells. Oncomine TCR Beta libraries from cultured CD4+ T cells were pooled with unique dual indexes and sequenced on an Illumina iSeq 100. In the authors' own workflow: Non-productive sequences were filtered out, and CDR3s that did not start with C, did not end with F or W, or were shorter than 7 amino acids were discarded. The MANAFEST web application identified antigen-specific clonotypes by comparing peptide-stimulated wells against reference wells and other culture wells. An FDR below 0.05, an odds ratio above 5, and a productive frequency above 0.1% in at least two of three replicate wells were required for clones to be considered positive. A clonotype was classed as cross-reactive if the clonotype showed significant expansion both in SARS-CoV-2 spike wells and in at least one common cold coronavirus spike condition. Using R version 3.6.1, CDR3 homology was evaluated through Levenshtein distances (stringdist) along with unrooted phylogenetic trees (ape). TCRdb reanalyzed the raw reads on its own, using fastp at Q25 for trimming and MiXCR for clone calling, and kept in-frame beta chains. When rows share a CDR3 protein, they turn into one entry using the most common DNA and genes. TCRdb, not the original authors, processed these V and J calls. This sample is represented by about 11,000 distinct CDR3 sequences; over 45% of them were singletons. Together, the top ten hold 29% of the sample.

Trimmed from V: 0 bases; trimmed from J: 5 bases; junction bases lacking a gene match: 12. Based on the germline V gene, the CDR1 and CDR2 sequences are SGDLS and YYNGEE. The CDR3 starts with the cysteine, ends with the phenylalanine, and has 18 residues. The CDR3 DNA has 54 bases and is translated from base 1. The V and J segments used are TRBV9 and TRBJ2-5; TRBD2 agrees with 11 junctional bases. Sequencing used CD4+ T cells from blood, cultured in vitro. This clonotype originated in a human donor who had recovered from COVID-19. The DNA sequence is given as TGTGCCAGCAGCGTAGGGACTAGCGGGTACATCGGCGGGGAGACCCAGTACTTC. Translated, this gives CASSVGTSGYIGGETQYF. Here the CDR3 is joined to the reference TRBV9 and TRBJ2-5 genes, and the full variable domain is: DSGVTQTPKHLITATGQRVTLRCSPRSGDLSVYWYQQSLDQGLQFLIQYYNGEERAKGNILERFSAQQFPDLHSELNLSSLELGDSALYFCASSVGTSGYIGGETQYFGPGTRLLVL.